The T cell receptor (beta chain) described here comes from a study of cytomegalovirus exposure and HLA in healthy donors. Study-wide results and caveats: An analysis was carried out later, and it reportedly showed fewer N-insertions in an Asian-associated ancestry cluster than the approximately 680-donor mean.

The CDR3 sequence is 15 residues long. The trim removed 4 bases at V and 2 bases at J, leaving 4 bases unmatched. Germline V CDR1 and CDR2: SNHLY, FYNNEI. Researchers ran the PCR with 60 Vbeta and 13 Jbeta primers. Libraries were prepared by immunoSEQ multiplex PCR; TCRdb keeps only in-frame clonotypes and omits some of them. The table includes around 130,000 clones, over 8% detected once. On this clone: Its antigen is unidentified. Within the sample, other DNA sequences also encode this same CDR3.

The rearrangement links TRBV2 to TRBJ2-7; 11 nucleotides line up with TRBD2. The sample was PBMCs. The sequence came from a man aged 40-50 years in good health and CMV-seronegative. CDR3 coding DNA: TGTGCCAGCAGTGGTTTTAGCGGGGGGGCCTACGAGCAGTACTTC. Its protein is CASSGFSGGAYEQYF. The full variable domain, rest sourced from reference TRBV2 and TRBJ2-7, is EPEVTQTPSHQVTQMGQEVILRCVPISNHLYFYWYRQILGQKVEFLVSFYNNEISEKSEIFDDQFSVERPDGSNFTLKIRSTKLEDSAMYFCASSGFSGGAYEQYFGPGTRLTVT.